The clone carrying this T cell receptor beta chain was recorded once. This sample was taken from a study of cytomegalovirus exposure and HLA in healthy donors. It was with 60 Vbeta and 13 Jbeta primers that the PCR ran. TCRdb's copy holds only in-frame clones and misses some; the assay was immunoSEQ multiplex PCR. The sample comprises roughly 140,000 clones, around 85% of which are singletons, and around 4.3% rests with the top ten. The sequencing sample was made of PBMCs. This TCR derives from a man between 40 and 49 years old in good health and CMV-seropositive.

CDR3 residues: CASSGGRGEQYF. The CDR3 DNA sequence: TGTGCCAGCAGCGGCGGACGGGGCGAGCAGTACTTC. The chain links TRBV9 to TRBJ2-7; TRBD2 is a possible D gene (5 bases). With 3 bases removed from V and 6 bases from J, the gap between germline ends came to 10 bases. The CDR3 covers 12 residues. Per germline, CDR1 SGDLS and CDR2 YYNGEE.